The rows below give T cell receptor beta chains drawn from one sample of a study of long-term antiretroviral therapy in people with HIV. Libraries were prepared by immunoSEQ multiplex PCR; TCRdb keeps only in-frame clonotypes and omits some of them. The table records about 9,700 clones, around 70% of them present only once. The specimen comprised unsorted PBMCs, sampled 1.8 years before starting antiretroviral therapy. The receptors were sampled from a middle-aged man with HIV. The CDR3 runs from the conserved cysteine through the conserved F or W. A D gene is named only where the DNA matches it firmly. Rows give clone size only sometimes, using once, few, many, or a class for an expanded clone.

>TRBD1|.|TRBJ1-3|TRBV7-9
CASSSDRVSGNTIYF
TGTGCCAGCAGCTCCGACAGGGTTTCTGGAAACACCATATATTTT
>.|.|TRBJ2-2|TRBV2
CASSEGITPGELFF
TGTGCCAGCAGCGAGGGGATAACCCCCGGGGAGCTGTTTTTT
>TRBD1|.|TRBJ2-6|TRBV27
CASSLFGGQGAYSGANVLTF
TGTGCCAGCAGTTTATTCGGGGGACAGGGGGCTTACTCTGGGGCCAACGTCCTGACTTTC
>.|few|TRBJ1-2|TRBV7-9
CASSQGDGANYGYTF
TGTGCCAGCAGCCAAGGTGACGGAGCTAACTATGGCTACACCTTC
>.|.|TRBJ2-7|TRBV9
CASSVEGGGSYEQYF
TGTGCCAGCAGCGTAGAAGGAGGGGGGTCCTACGAGCAGTACTTC
>.|.|TRBJ1-5|TRBV2
CASSTQGNSNQPQHF
TGTGCCAGCAGTACACAGGGAAATAGCAATCAGCCCCAGCATTTT
>TRBD2|.|TRBJ2-3|TRBV9
CASSVGGGGAADTQYF
TGTGCCAGCAGCGTAGGCGGCGGGGGGGCCGCAGATACGCAGTATTTT
>.|few|TRBJ1-1|TRBV7-2
CASSLQGRSGTEAFF
TGTGCCAGCAGCCTCCAGGGTAGGTCGGGGACTGAAGCTTTCTTT
>.|.|TRBJ1-1|TRBV30
CAWSLSALNTEAFF
TGTGCCTGGAGTTTATCGGCCCTGAACACTGAAGCTTTCTTT
>.|.|TRBJ1-3|TRBV4-1
CASSQLSIYSGNTIYF
TGCGCCAGCAGCCAACTTTCGATCTACTCTGGAAACACCATATATTTT
>TRBD1|.|TRBJ2-1|TRBV9
CASSPEGARVGAYNEQFF
TGTGCCAGCAGCCCAGAGGGGGCTCGGGTGGGTGCCTACAATGAGCAGTTCTTC
>.|.|TRBJ2-7|TRBV5-1
CASSFDGQDPLEQYF
TGCGCCAGCAGCTTCGACGGCCAAGACCCCCTGGAGCAGTACTTC
>TRBD2|.|TRBJ2-7|TRBV7-2
CASSLGSTSGGVKNEQYF
TGTGCCAGCAGCTTAGGTTCGACTAGCGGGGGGGTTAAGAACGAGCAGTACTTC
>.|.|TRBJ1-2|TRBV2
CAPKRAFTVEDGYTF
TGTGCCCCCAAGCGGGCGTTTACCGTCGAGGATGGCTACACCTTC
>.|once|TRBJ1-5|TRBV19
CASSSGRPGVNQPQHF
TGTGCCAGTAGTAGTGGTCGTCCGGGGGTAAATCAGCCCCAGCATTTT
>.|.|TRBJ2-7|TRBV13
CASSSDTSYEQYF
TGTGCCAGCAGCTCTGACACCTCCTACGAGCAGTACTTC
>TRBD1|once|TRBJ1-5|TRBV4-2
CASSQGTGAHGQPQHF
TGTGCCAGCAGCCAAGGCACAGGGGCCCACGGACAGCCCCAGCATTTT
>.|.|TRBJ1-3|TRBV15
CATSRGSGSGNTIYF
TGTGCCACCAGCAGGGGTTCGGGGTCTGGAAACACCATATATTTT
>.|.|TRBJ1-2|TRBV2
CASSAMDGAPYGYTF
TGTGCCAGCAGTGCCATGGATGGGGCCCCCTATGGCTACACCTTC
>.|.|TRBJ2-7|TRBV5-1
CASSLFGASEQYF
TGCGCCAGCAGCTTGTTTGGGGCCTCCGAGCAGTACTTC
>TRBD1|once|TRBJ2-5|TRBV18
CASSLGTGGQQTQYF
TGTGCCAGCTCACTAGGGACAGGGGGCCAACAGACCCAGTACTTC
>TRBD1|.|TRBJ2-1|TRBV27
CASSIGTGFYNEQFF
TGTGCCAGCAGCATTGGGACAGGCTTTTACAATGAGCAGTTCTTC
>TRBD1|.|TRBJ1-6|TRBV4-1
CASSHGTGINSPLHF
TGCGCCAGCAGCCATGGGACAGGGATTAATTCACCCCTCCACTTT
>.|.|TRBJ1-2|TRBV5-6
CASSRARTANYGYTF
TGTGCCAGCAGCAGGGCTCGGACAGCTAACTATGGCTACACCTTC
>.|few|TRBJ1-2|TRBV4-2
CASSQDRGGFYGYTF
TGTGCCAGCAGCCAAGATCGAGGCGGGTTCTATGGCTACACCTTC
>TRBD1|.|TRBJ1-5|TRBV5-5
CASSLEGAGNQPQHF
TGTGCCAGCAGCTTAGAGGGGGCGGGCAATCAGCCCCAGCATTTT
>TRBD2|.|TRBJ2-1|TRBV6-5
CASSLAGFGNEQFF
TGTGCCAGCAGTTTAGCGGGGTTTGGCAATGAGCAGTTCTTC
>TRBD1|.|TRBJ1-2|TRBV10-3
CAISDSDRTYGYTF
TGTGCCATCAGTGATTCGGACAGGACCTATGGCTACACCTTC
>.|few|TRBJ2-5|TRBV7-9
CASSLPLFQETQYF
TGTGCCAGCAGCTTACCCCTTTTTCAAGAGACCCAGTACTTC
>.|.|TRBJ2-5|TRBV6-6
CASGGLDQTQYF
TGTGCCAGCGGGGGGCTTGACCAGACCCAGTACTTC
>.|.|TRBJ2-7|TRBV5-6
CASSLSLGLDEQYF
TGTGCCAGCAGCTTGTCACTGGGGCTCGACGAGCAGTACTTC
>.|.|TRBJ2-1|TRBV7-9
CASSPYNEQFF
TGTGCCAGCAGCCCCTACAATGAGCAGTTCTTC
>TRBD1|.|TRBJ2-1|TRBV13
CASSPWGQGYNEQFF
TGTGCCAGCAGCCCCTGGGGACAGGGTTACAATGAGCAGTTCTTC
>TRBD1|.|TRBJ1-2|TRBV18
CASSVGQVYGYTF
TGTGCCAGCTCAGTCGGACAGGTCTATGGCTACACCTTC
>.|.|TRBJ2-1|TRBV4-1
CASSQVRTDEQFF
TGCGCCAGCAGCCAAGTTCGTACCGATGAGCAGTTCTTC
>.|.|TRBJ2-7|TRBV10-3
CAISEKAGAPYKQYF
TGTGCCATCAGTGAGAAGGCGGGGGCCCCCTACAAGCAGTACTTC
>TRBD2|.|TRBJ2-1|TRBV5-1
CASSLSGAGEQFF
TGCGCCAGCAGCTTGAGCGGGGCCGGTGAGCAGTTCTTC
>TRBD2|.|TRBJ2-5|TRBV6-6
CASSYGLAGGQETQYF
TGTGCCAGCAGTTACGGGCTAGCGGGGGGCCAAGAGACCCAGTACTTC
>.|.|TRBJ2-3|TRBV13
CASSLASTDTQYF
TGTGCCAGCAGCTTAGCGAGCACAGATACGCAGTATTTT
>TRBD1|once|TRBJ1-2|TRBV19
CASSIDPRTGDGYTF
TGTGCCAGTAGTATAGACCCTCGGACAGGGGATGGCTACACCTTC
>.|few|TRBJ1-5|TRBV5-6
CASSIGTLGQPQHF
TGTGCCAGCAGCATCGGGACCCTCGGACAGCCCCAGCATTTT
>TRBD1|.|TRBJ1-1|TRBV6-6
CASRAGGLNTEAFF
TGTGCCAGCAGGGCAGGGGGCTTGAACACTGAAGCTTTCTTT
>.|.|TRBJ2-3|TRBV5-1
CASSLGTQSRTDTQYF
TGCGCCAGCAGCTTGGGTACCCAAAGTCGCACAGATACGCAGTATTTT
>.|.|TRBJ2-3|TRBV12-5
CASALTGNTDTQYF
TGTGCTAGTGCCCTTACAGGGAACACAGATACGCAGTATTTT
>.|few|TRBJ2-7|TRBV5-1
CASSLADLGSSYEQYF
TGCGCCAGCAGCTTGGCGGACCTCGGGAGCTCCTACGAGCAGTACTTC
>.|once|TRBJ1-1|TRBV5-5
CASRKPEVRTEAFF
TGTGCCAGCAGGAAACCTGAGGTTCGGACTGAAGCTTTCTTT
>.|.|TRBJ2-1|TRBV20-1
CSAYRNEQFF
TGCAGTGCCTACAGGAATGAGCAGTTCTTC
>.|.|TRBJ2-7|TRBV10-3
CAIRGRSSYEQYF
TGTGCCATCAGGGGTAGGAGCTCCTACGAGCAGTACTTC
>.|few|TRBJ2-2|TRBV27
CASSPTSLLNTGELFF
TGTGCCAGCAGTCCCACTAGTCTCCTGAACACCGGGGAGCTGTTTTTT
>.|.|TRBJ1-5|TRBV21-1
CASSNRDQSYQPQHF
TGTGCCAGCAGCAACCGGGACCAAAGTTATCAGCCCCAGCATTTT
>TRBD1|.|TRBJ1-2|TRBV5-6
CASSFYRGSYGYTF
TGTGCCAGCAGCTTCTACAGGGGGAGCTATGGCTACACCTTC
>.|.|TRBJ1-3|TRBV19
CASSSRDPTAGNTIYF
TGTGCCAGTAGTTCCCGGGACCCCACGGCTGGAAACACCATATATTTT
>.|once|TRBJ2-1|TRBV11-3
CASSLDRDGSSYNEQFF
TGTGCCAGCAGCTTAGATCGGGACGGCAGCTCCTACAATGAGCAGTTCTTC
>TRBD1|.|TRBJ1-5|TRBV19
CASSSGGAGNQPQHF
TGTGCCAGTAGTTCAGGGGGCGCCGGCAATCAGCCCCAGCATTTT